The T cell receptor (beta chain) described here comes from a study of blood T cell repertoires in COVID-19. Study-level information: Whether acute or convalescent, the COVID-19 samples came from the United States, Italy and Spain.

This CDR3 contains 19 residues. Per the germline V gene, CDR1 is MNHEY and CDR2 is SMNVEV (reference sequence). V lost 4 bases to trimming and J lost 0 bases; unmatched junction nucleotides: 13. In the original analysis: The assay estimated nucleated cells by amplifying reference gene primers. The method was immunoSEQ multiplex PCR; TCRdb's version includes in-frame clones alone and lacks a portion of them. V and J calls plus clone size are reproduced from that table; the DNA served to infer D and trimming. The data hold 200,000 to 300,000 clones, with 70% to 85% observed a single time. The rearrangement uses TRBV27 and TRBJ1-4; TRBD1 matches 8 bases. Sequencing was performed on peripheral blood. This clonotype was obtained from a woman of 80 years or more with acute or convalescent COVID-19. The CDR3 nucleotides are TGTGCCAGCAGTTCTTCCGACAGGGGTCCCCTTGCAACTAATGAAAAACTGTTTTTT. This translates into CASSSSDRGPLATNEKLFF.